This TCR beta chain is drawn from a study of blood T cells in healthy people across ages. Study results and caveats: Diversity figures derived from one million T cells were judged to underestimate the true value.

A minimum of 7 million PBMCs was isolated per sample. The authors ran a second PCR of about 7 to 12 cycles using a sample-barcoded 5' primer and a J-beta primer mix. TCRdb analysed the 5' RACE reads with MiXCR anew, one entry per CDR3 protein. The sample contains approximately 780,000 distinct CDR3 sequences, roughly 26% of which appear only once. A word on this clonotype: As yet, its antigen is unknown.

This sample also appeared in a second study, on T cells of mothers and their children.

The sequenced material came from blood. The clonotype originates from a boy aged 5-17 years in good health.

CDR3 bases: TGTGCCAGCAGCGTAAGGGGGCTCTATGGCTACACCTTC. Protein product: CASSVRGLYGYTF. The chain combines TRBV3-1 with TRBJ1-2; 7 bases are a match to TRBD1. Germline CDR1 is LGHDT and CDR2 is YNNKEL (reference sequence). The J segment lost 4 bases and the V segment lost 5 bases, leaving 4 bases of the junction unmatched. The CDR3 sequence is 13 residues long.